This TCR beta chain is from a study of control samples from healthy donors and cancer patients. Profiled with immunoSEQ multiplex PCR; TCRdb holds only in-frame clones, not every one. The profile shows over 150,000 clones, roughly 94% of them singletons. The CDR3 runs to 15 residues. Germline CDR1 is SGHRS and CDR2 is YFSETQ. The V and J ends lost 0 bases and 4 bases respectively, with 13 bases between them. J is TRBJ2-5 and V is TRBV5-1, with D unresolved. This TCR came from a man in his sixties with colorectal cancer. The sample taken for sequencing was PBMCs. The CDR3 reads CASSLAGSFSETQYF. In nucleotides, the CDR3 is TGCGCCAGCAGCTTGGCCGGATCGTTCTCAGAGACCCAGTACTTC. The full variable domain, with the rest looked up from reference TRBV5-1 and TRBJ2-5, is KAGVTQTPRYLIKTRGQQVTLSCSPISGHRSVSWYQQTPGQGLQFLFEYFSETQRNKGNFPGRFSGRQFSNSRSEMNVSTLELGDSALYLCASSLAGSFSETQYFGPGTRLLVL.